The 32 T cell receptor beta chains reported below all come from one sample, sequenced in a study of T cell clonotyping in hematopoietic cell transplantation. Method: immunoSEQ multiplex PCR; TCRdb's copy keeps in-frame clones and lacks some. The table shows nearly 9,500 clones, with around 97% occurring only once. The specimen was peripheral blood mononuclear cells, collected 100 days after allogeneic stem cell transplant. These receptors were obtained from a male patient aged 60 to 75 who had an allogeneic stem cell transplant from a related donor, so the T cells may come from the graft donor. Some clones in this sample may be carry-over from other donors' samples.

The V and J genes are TRBV7-3 and TRBJ2-1; D is undetermined. The CDR3 covers 14 residues. Per germline, CDR1 SGHTA and CDR2 FQGTGA. V gave up 1 base and J gave up 3 bases, with 7 bases separating them. This CDR3 reads CASSLMASYNEQFF. The CDR3 DNA follows: TGTGCCAGCAGCTTAATGGCCAGCTACAATGAGCAGTTCTTC.

This rearrangement joins TRBV6-6 to TRBJ2-7; no firm D call. V lost 6 bases and J 0 bases, leaving 12 bases between the germline ends. CDR3 length: 14 residues. Germline CDR1 reads MNHNY; CDR2 reads SVGAGI (reference sequence). CDR3 sequence reads: CASREEGYSYEQYF. CDR3 nucleotides: TGTGCCAGCAGAGAGGAAGGTTACTCCTACGAGCAGTACTTC.

V usage is TRBV6-1 and J usage is TRBJ1-6; TRBD1 agrees at 10 bases. CDR3 length equals 14 residues. CDR1 and CDR2 (germline): MNHNS, SASEGT. V gave up 8 bases and J gave up 9 bases; unmatched junction bases: 7. CDR3 DNA sequence: TGTGCCAGCCGGGTAGGACAGGGGGTTTCACCCCTCCACTTT. Translation: CASRVGQGVSPLHF.

The rearrangement joins TRBV28 to TRBJ1-6; D ambiguous. This CDR3 is 15 amino acids long. V lost 5 bases and J 7 bases, leaving 15 bases between the germline ends. Germline assignment: CDR1 MDHEN and CDR2 SYDVKM. CDR3 in DNA: TGTGCCAGCAGTCCCCCTAGGGCAGCGAATTCACCCCTCCACTTT. This sequence encodes CASSPPRAANSPLHF.

The CDR3, as DNA: TGTGCCAGCATTTGGCAGTCCTTTGGTCCGCAGTACTTC. As protein: CASIWQSFGPQYF. The chain joins TRBV6-1 to TRBJ2-7; unclear D gene. The length of the CDR3 is 13 residues. The germline CDR1 and CDR2 sequences are MNHNS and SASEGT. V dropped 7 bases and J dropped 9 bases, with 19 bases sitting between them.

V usage is TRBV9 and J usage is TRBJ1-2; 9 nucleotides match TRBD1. The V and J ends lost 1 base and 4 bases, in that order; junction bases with no gene match: 5. This CDR3 region has 15 residues. The germline gives CDR1 SGDLS, CDR2 YYNGEE. As DNA, the CDR3 is TGTGCCAGCAGCGTATCCGGACAGGGGTCCTATGGCTACACCTTC. Encoded protein: CASSVSGQGSYGYTF.

This clone was observed once. The rearrangement uses TRBV6-1 and TRBJ2-2; 9 nucleotides line up with TRBD1. The CDR3 extends over 12 amino acids. The germline CDR1 and CDR2 sequences are MNHNS and SASEGT. J was trimmed by 5 bases and V by 10 bases; bases with no gene match: 2. The CDR3 here is CAMTGGTGELFF. DNA of the CDR3: TGTGCCATGACAGGGGGGACCGGGGAGCTGTTTTTT.

V and J are TRBV6-1 and TRBJ2-1; TRBD1 is a possible D gene (6 bases). The CDR3 totals 13 residues. V was shortened by 5 bases and J by 8 bases, with 13 bases between the two germline ends. CDR1 is MNHNS, CDR2 SASEGT, per germline. CDR3 protein: CASSLSRGYEQFF. CDR3 coding DNA: TGTGCCAGCAGTCTCTCCAGGGGATATGAGCAGTTCTTC.

This clone occurred once. The V gene is TRBV5-1, the J gene TRBJ2-6, with 10 bases aligning to TRBD1. With V trimmed by 0 bases and J by 3 bases, 6 bases remained unmatched. This CDR3 has 18 residues. Per the germline V gene, CDR1 is SGHRS and CDR2 is YFSETQ. This CDR3 is CASSLEVGQGVGANVLTF. The CDR3 DNA follows: TGCGCCAGCAGCTTGGAGGTTGGACAGGGGGTTGGGGCCAACGTCCTGACTTTC.

The rearrangement links TRBV7-9 to TRBJ1-1; D might be TRBD1 (6 bases). V was shortened by 4 bases and J by 0 bases, with 12 bases between the two germline ends. Germline loops: CDR1 SEHNR, CDR2 FQNEAQ (reference sequence). This CDR3 is 15 amino acids long. The CDR3 protein is CASSSTGNMNTEAFF. CDR3 DNA sequence: TGTGCCAGCAGCTCAACAGGGAATATGAACACTGAAGCTTTCTTT.

This rearrangement joins TRBV20-1 to TRBJ2-5; TRBD2 matches at 10 bases. The germline V gene has CDR1 DFQATT and CDR2 SNEGSKA (reference sequence). Germline trimming cut 6 bases from V and 7 bases from J; bases unmatched to any gene: 2. The CDR3 runs to 11 residues. Here the CDR3 reads CSATSGATQYF. In DNA, the CDR3 is TGCAGTGCAACTAGCGGGGCGACCCAGTACTTC.

The rearrangement uses TRBV28 and TRBJ1-1, with 8 bases matching TRBD1. V lost 7 bases to trimming and J lost 11 bases; unmatched junction nucleotides: 12. Germline CDR1 and CDR2: MDHEN and SYDVKM. The CDR3 extends over 13 amino acids. The CDR3 DNA sequence: TGTGCCAGCACGCTCCAGGGGGCCCACGAGGCTTTCTTT. The encoded protein is CASTLQGAHEAFF.

The V gene is TRBV11-1, the J gene TRBJ1-6; 9 bases line up with TRBD1. Trimming took 5 bases from V and 7 from J; bases not matched to a gene: 9. The CDR3 loop spans 16 amino acids. Germline V gene sequence: CDR1 SGHAT, CDR2 FQDESV (reference sequence). CDR3 sequence: CASSDRRTGENSPLHF. CDR3 coding DNA: TGTGCCAGCAGCGATCGAAGGACAGGGGAAAATTCACCCCTCCACTTT.

V and J are TRBV4-2 and TRBJ2-2; 10 bases line up with TRBD2. Germline V lookup: CDR1 LGHNA, CDR2 YNFKEQ. This CDR3 is built from 17 residues. The V gene end was trimmed by 0 bases and the J gene end by 4 bases; junction bases not matched to a gene: 5. As DNA, the CDR3 is TGTGCCAGCAGCCAAGATACGCAGCGGGGGGGCACCGGGGAGCTGTTTTTT. Residues: CASSQDTQRGGTGELFF.

The chain has TRBV6-5 and TRBJ2-3; D might be TRBD2 (6 bases). This CDR3 contains 16 residues. V was clipped by 4 bases and J by 1 base, with 15 bases between them. CDR1 and CDR2 from the germline V gene are MNHEY and SVGAGI. The CDR3 DNA reads TGTGCCAGCAGTTTCATCCCCGGGGGAGGCACAGATACGCAGTATTTT. Protein product: CASSFIPGGGTDTQYF.

The V gene is TRBV19, the J gene TRBJ1-2; a possible D gene is TRBD1 (5 bases). V was trimmed by 1 base and J by 9 bases, leaving 15 bases between them. CDR3 length: 14 amino acids. Germline V gives CDR1 LNHDA, CDR2 SQIVND (reference sequence). CDR3 sequence: CASSIAGRPYRYTF. For the CDR3, the DNA is TGTGCCAGTAGTATAGCGGGACGGCCTTATCGCTACACCTTC. Full variable domain (rest looked up from reference TRBV19 and TRBJ1-2): DGGITQSPKYLFRKEGQNVTLSCEQNLNHDAMYWYRQDPGQGLRLIYYSQIVNDFQKGDIAEGYSVSREKKESFPLTVTSAQKNPTAFYLCASSIAGRPYRYTFGSGTRLTVV.

The chain is built from TRBV11-2 and TRBJ2-5; 10 bases are shared with TRBD1. The CDR3 runs to 16 residues. The junction had 5 bases not matched to a gene; V was cut back by 0 bases and J by 4 bases. The germline V gene has CDR1 SGHAT and CDR2 FQNNGV. The CDR3, as DNA: TGTGCCAGCAGCTTAGATCGAGGGACAGGGGCAGAGACCCAGTACTTC. Its translation: CASSLDRGTGAETQYF.

The rearrangement joins TRBV25-1 to TRBJ2-3; 11 nucleotides align to TRBD2. CDR3 length: 18 amino acids. The V gene's germline CDR1 is MGHDK and CDR2 SYGVNS. After removal of 1 base from V and 2 bases from J, the junction contained 8 bases not matched to a gene. The CDR3 protein is CASSESTSGAPYTDTQYF. As DNA, the CDR3 is TGTGCCAGCAGTGAATCGACTAGCGGGGCCCCATACACAGATACGCAGTATTTT.

The rearrangement links TRBV6-5 to TRBJ2-7; a weak D match, TRBD2 (6 bases). Germline CDR1 and CDR2: MNHEY and SVGAGI. The CDR3 runs to 12 residues. The V end was cut by 7 bases, the J end by 0 bases, with 7 bases between. The CDR3 here is CASTGGSYEQYF. CDR3 coding DNA: TGTGCCAGCACCGGGGGCTCCTACGAGCAGTACTTC.

The chain combines TRBV19 with TRBJ1-2; perhaps TRBD1 as D (5 bases). V lost 3 bases and J 3 bases, leaving 14 bases between the germline ends. The CDR3 runs 15 residues. Germline V gene lookup returns CDR1 LNHDA and CDR2 SQIVND (reference sequence). The CDR3 region is CASSIPTASDYGYTF. CDR3 bases: TGTGCCAGTAGTATCCCGACAGCGTCGGACTATGGCTACACCTTC.

This chain joins TRBV25-1 and TRBJ2-3; D is possibly TRBD2 (6 bases). The CDR3 extends over 13 amino acids. The V gene's germline CDR1 is MGHDK and CDR2 SYGVNS. The V end was cut by 1 base, the J end by 9 bases, with 11 bases between. DNA of the CDR3: TGTGCCAGCAGTGAATTCAGGGACTCGACGCAGTATTTT. Residues: CASSEFRDSTQYF. Supplemented by reference TRBV25-1 and TRBJ2-3, the full variable domain reads EADIYQTPRYLVIGTGKKITLECSQTMGHDKMYWYQQDPGMELHLIHYSYGVNSTEKGDLSSESTVSRIRTEHFPLTLESARPSHTSQYLCASSEFRDSTQYFGPGTRLTVL.

This rearrangement joins TRBV28 to TRBJ1-5; no clear D. Germline V gives CDR1 MDHEN, CDR2 SYDVKM. The CDR3 covers 17 residues. V lost 2 bases and J 5 bases, leaving 19 bases between the germline ends. The CDR3 DNA follows: TGTGCCAGCAGTTTAAGGGCCCGAGAAGGGCGTTATCAGCCCCAGCATTTT. Residues: CASSLRAREGRYQPQHF. The full variable domain, completed using reference TRBV28 and TRBJ1-5, is DVKVTQSSRYLVKRTGEKVFLECVQDMDHENMFWYRQDPGLGLRLIYFSYDVKMKEKGDIPEGYSVSREKKERFSLILESASTNQTSMYLCASSLRAREGRYQPQHFGDGTRLSIL.

The V call is TRBV28, the J call TRBJ1-2, with 9 bases identical to TRBD1. From germline, CDR1 is MDHEN and CDR2 SYDVKM. V dropped 7 bases and J dropped 0; count of bases not matched to a gene: 3. CDR3 size: 14 residues. The CDR3 region is CASTRTGANYGYTF. As DNA, the CDR3 is TGTGCCAGCACTAGGACAGGGGCTAACTATGGCTACACCTTC.

This clone was observed a single time. The genes are TRBV6-5 and TRBJ1-4; 8 nucleotides match TRBD1. Per the germline V gene, CDR1 is MNHEY and CDR2 is SVGAGI. The CDR3 runs 16 residues. Losses at the gene ends were 3 bases for V and 3 bases for J; bases not matched to a gene: 6. The CDR3 region is CASSYRTGWANEKLFF. Written as DNA, the CDR3 is TGTGCCAGCAGTTATCGGACAGGGTGGGCTAATGAAAAACTGTTTTTT.

This chain joins TRBV7-3 and TRBJ2-7; weak D call: TRBD1 (5 bases). Trimming left V 3 bases short and J 5 bases short, with 11 bases between. The CDR3 length is 13 residues. Germline CDR1 reads SGHTA; CDR2 reads FQGTGA. The CDR3 DNA reads as TGTGCCAGCAGCTTCGACAGATCTCACGAGCAGTACTTC. Translation: CASSFDRSHEQYF.

The V and J genes are TRBV7-2 and TRBJ1-6; 8 bases line up with TRBD1. This CDR3 spans 19 amino acids. The germline CDR1 and CDR2 sequences are SGHTA and FQGNSA. V lost 3 bases and J lost 10; bases outside the gene matches: 20. The CDR3 nucleotides are TGTGCCAGCAGCTTTATCTTTTCTTGGGGAGGACAGGGTACGTCACCCCTCCACTTT. Translated, it gives CASSFIFSWGGQGTSPLHF.

This rearrangement joins TRBV28 to TRBJ1-1; no clear D gene. Trimming stripped 8 bases from V and 0 bases from J, with 4 bases between. The CDR3 runs to 11 residues. Germline CDR1 reads MDHEN; CDR2 reads SYDVKM. The CDR3 is CASYMNTEAFF. The CDR3 DNA reads as TGTGCCAGCTACATGAACACTGAAGCTTTCTTT.

This sequence joins TRBV2 and TRBJ1-5; D ambiguous. This CDR3 is 12 amino acids long. Germline V gene lookup returns CDR1 SNHLY and CDR2 FYNNEI. Trimming took off 4 bases at V and 6 bases at J, with 7 bases between the two ends. The CDR3 bases are TGTGCCAGCAGTGCCCAGGTTCAGCCCCAGCATTTT. This encodes CASSAQVQPQHF. Variable domain in full (rest from reference TRBV2 and TRBJ1-5): EPEVTQTPSHQVTQMGQEVILRCVPISNHLYFYWYRQILGQKVEFLVSFYNNEISEKSEIFDDQFSVERPDGSNFTLKIRSTKLEDSAMYFCASSAQVQPQHFGDGTRLSIL.

The chain carries TRBV7-9 and TRBJ1-1; tentative D call: TRBD1 (5 bases). V was trimmed by 5 bases and J by 1 base, leaving 14 bases between them. CDR1 is SEHNR, CDR2 FQNEAQ, per germline (reference sequence). The CDR3 contains 15 residues. The CDR3 sequence is CASSPVYRQNTEAFF. CDR3 sequence (DNA): TGTGCCAGCAGCCCCGTTTACAGGCAGAACACTGAAGCTTTCTTT.

The chain uses TRBV30 and TRBJ2-3; 7 bases are a match to TRBD1. Germline values: CDR1 GTSNPN, CDR2 SVGIG (reference sequence). This CDR3 comprises 15 residues. V gave up 0 bases and J gave up 2 bases; unmatched junction bases: 5. CDR3 nucleotide sequence: TGTGCCTGGAGTGTAGGGGGCCGGGTCACAGATACGCAGTATTTT. Encoded protein: CAWSVGGRVTDTQYF.

This sequence joins TRBV7-2 and TRBJ1-5; D is undetermined. CDR1 is SGHTA, CDR2 FQGNSA, per germline. V gave up 5 bases and J gave up 1 base, with 9 bases separating them. The CDR3 runs to 14 residues. The CDR3 DNA reads TGTGCCAGCAGCCTAGATCGGAGCAATCAGCCCCAGCATTTT. This encodes CASSLDRSNQPQHF.

The rearrangement joins TRBV11-2 to TRBJ1-1; 9 bases align to TRBD1. CDR3 length equals 14 residues. CDR1 is SGHAT, CDR2 FQNNGV, per germline. The junction had 8 bases not matched to a gene; V was cut back by 4 bases and J by 8 bases. The CDR3 reads CASSSSQGALEAFF. CDR3 coding DNA: TGTGCCAGCAGCTCATCACAGGGGGCCCTGGAAGCTTTCTTT.